Listed below are T cell receptor beta chains from one sample, sequenced in a study of blood T cells in healthy people across ages. TCRdb redid the calling of the 5' RACE reads with MiXCR, one entry per CDR3 protein. The sample lists 750,000 to 1,000,000 distinct CDR3 sequences; 29% were seen once. The data also belong to a second study, concerning T cells of mothers and their children.

Sequenced: blood. The receptors stem from a woman aged 40 to 50 in good health. Each CDR3 is given with its conserved first and last residue. The D gene is left open where the match is weak. Not every row has a clone size; where given, it reads once, few, many or a size class.

j_call clone_size v_call d_call cdr3_nt cdr3_aa
TRBJ1-5 - TRBV20-1 - TGCAGTGCTAGAGATACGCGCGGTAGAGATCAGCCCCAGCATTTT CSARDTRGRDQPQHF
TRBJ2-1 - TRBV7-9 - TGTGCCAGCAGCCCACCAGCTTGGGGGGCGGACCCCGCCTACAATGAGCAGTTCTTC CASSPPAWGADPAYNEQFF
TRBJ1-1 few TRBV6-5 - TGTGCCAGCAGGTATCAGGGGAGCACTGAAGCTTTCTTT CASRYQGSTEAFF
TRBJ1-2 few TRBV6-5 - TGTACCAGCAGTTACCCGGAGGCGGGTATCTATGGCTACACCTTC CTSSYPEAGIYGYTF
TRBJ1-1 - TRBV20-1 TRBD1 TGCAGTGCTAGAAAAAGGGGACAGGTCGCTGAAGCTTTCTTT CSARKRGQVAEAFF
TRBJ2-5 - TRBV12-3/TRBV12-4 TRBD2 TGTGCCAGCAGTCCCCTGACTAGCGGGATGGGGAAAGAGACCCAGTACTTC CASSPLTSGMGKETQYF
TRBJ2-3 few TRBV5-5 - TGTGCCAGCAGCTTGGGACGGGGTACCCACAAAGACGATACGCAGTATTTT CASSLGRGTHKDDTQYF
TRBJ2-1 few TRBV28 - TGTGCCAGCCTCGGACGGGCATACAATGAGCAGTTCTTC CASLGRAYNEQFF
TRBJ1-5 few TRBV12-3/TRBV12-4 - TGTGCCAGCACCCTGGGACGGAGCAATCAGCCCCAGCATTTT CASTLGRSNQPQHF
TRBJ1-2 many TRBV5-1 - TGCGCCTCGCAAGAAGCAGGTCGGAGGGACTATGGCTACACCTTC CASQEAGRRDYGYTF
TRBJ2-3 few TRBV7-2 TRBD2 TGTGCCAGCAGCTCCTATACTAGCGGGGCCACAGATACGCAGTATTTT CASSSYTSGATDTQYF
TRBJ1-2 few TRBV10-3 TRBD1 TGTGCCATCAGTGAAAGGGACAGCCGGGGCGATGGCTACACCTTC CAISERDSRGDGYTF
TRBJ2-1 - TRBV20-1 TRBD2 TGCAGTGCTAAAGGACTAGGGTGGGACAATGAGCAGTTCTTC CSAKGLGWDNEQFF
TRBJ2-7 few TRBV11-2 - TGTGCCAGCAGCTTAGTGACGGCAGGGGTGGTGACTCGCGAGCAGTACTTC CASSLVTAGVVTREQYF
TRBJ1-2 few TRBV28 TRBD1 TGTGCCAGCAGTTTACTTGGGACAGGGCATCTCTATGGCTACACCTTC CASSLLGTGHLYGYTF
TRBJ1-5 few TRBV27 TRBD1 TGTGCCAGCAGTTCCGGGACAGGGGTGAGGGGGAATCAGCCCCAGCATTTT CASSSGTGVRGNQPQHF
TRBJ2-1 - TRBV20-1 - TGCAGTGCTAGAGATCTGCTAGCTGGTGAGCAGTTCTTC CSARDLLAGEQFF
TRBJ1-3 - TRBV9 - TGTGCCAGCAGCCCCTATAGAGGTGGAAACACCATATATTTT CASSPYRGGNTIYF
TRBJ2-4 many TRBV29-1 - TGCAGCGTTGAAGGGGCGGGTGGGGATCGCATTCAGTACTTC CSVEGAGGDRIQYF
TRBJ1-2 many TRBV12-3/TRBV12-4 - TGTGCCAGCAGTTCTGTTAACTATGGCTACACCTTC CASSSVNYGYTF
TRBJ1-3 - TRBV7-4 - TGTGCCAGCTGGAGGAGGGGAAACACCATATATTTT CASWRRGNTIYF
TRBJ1-2 many TRBV5-5 - TGTGCCAGCAGCCCGGGCCCAAACTGGAGTGGCTACACCTTC CASSPGPNWSGYTF
TRBJ1-1 - TRBV4-1 - TGCGCCAGCAGCCAAAGGGGTGGCGAGACTGAAGCTTTCTTT CASSQRGGETEAFF
TRBJ2-1 - TRBV6-2/TRBV6-3 TRBD2 TGTGCCAGCAGTTACAAATCCGGACTAGCGGATTTCTCCTACAATGAGCAGTTCTTC CASSYKSGLADFSYNEQFF
TRBJ2-1 few TRBV19 TRBD2 TGTGCCAGTAGTATAGCAGGACTAGCGGGCTACAATGAGCAGTTCTTC CASSIAGLAGYNEQFF
TRBJ1-6 few TRBV10-3 TRBD1 TGTGCCATCAGTGAGTCAGGGGGCGATGGGTCCTATAATTCACCCCTCCACTTT CAISESGGDGSYNSPLHF
TRBJ1-2 - TRBV7-9 TRBD1 TGTGCCAGCAACTCGGACAGGGGCTATGGCTACACCTTC CASNSDRGYGYTF
TRBJ2-7 few TRBV28 - TGTGCCAGCAGTTTAGACGGGGGCTCCCACGAGCAGTACTTC CASSLDGGSHEQYF
TRBJ2-7 many TRBV6-5 - TGTGCCGGCCGAACCCTGACACCACTCCACGAGCAGTACTTC CAGRTLTPLHEQYF
TRBJ1-5 many TRBV25-1 - TGTGCCAGCAGTGAGGAGAGGGATAGCAATCAGCCCCAGCATTTT CASSEERDSNQPQHF
TRBJ1-1 - TRBV5-1 - TGCGCCAGCAGTACGGAGAACACTGAAGCTTTCTTT CASSTENTEAFF
TRBJ1-5 once TRBV7-2 TRBD1 TGTGCCAGCAGCACGACAGGGGGTGGGGGTGACAATCAGCCCCAGCATTTT CASSTTGGGGDNQPQHF
TRBJ2-7 many TRBV7-3 TRBD1 TGTGCCAGCAGCTTAACAGCTCCGGGACAGGGAGGCGAGCAGTACTTC CASSLTAPGQGGEQYF
TRBJ1-5 - TRBV28 TRBD1 TGTGCCAGCAGTTTTAGGGACAGGGTGAGGGGTCAGCCCCAGCATTTT CASSFRDRVRGQPQHF
TRBJ2-4 - TRBV12-3/TRBV12-4 - TGTGCCAGCAGTCGTAGGGGGGGCTTAGCCAAAAACATTCAGTACTTC CASSRRGGLAKNIQYF
TRBJ2-5 few TRBV5-8 - TGTGCCAGCAGCGGGCGAGGGGTAGTTAATGAGCAGTACTTC CASSGRGVVNEQYF
TRBJ2-7 many TRBV20-1 - TGCAGTGCTTCACAGGGGGGGTCCTACGAGCAGTACTTC CSASQGGSYEQYF
TRBJ1-6 many TRBV6-5 - TGTGCCAGCAGTCGGGAGTATAATTCACCCCTCCACTTT CASSREYNSPLHF
TRBJ1-2 - TRBV15 - TGTGCCACCAGGACCCCGATAAGGGGCGATGGCTACACCTTC CATRTPIRGDGYTF
TRBJ2-6 many TRBV6-5 - TGTGCCAGCAGTTATGTTATAGGGAAGGGACTGGAGGGGGCCAACGTCCTGACTTTC CASSYVIGKGLEGANVLTF
TRBJ1-2 - TRBV29-1 - TGCAGCGTTGAATTAGGTGTTTCCTATGGCTACACCTTC CSVELGVSYGYTF
TRBJ2-3 once TRBV2 - TGTGCCAGCAGGGATTCGAGATCATCCACAGATACGCAGTATTTT CASRDSRSSTDTQYF
TRBJ1-2 - TRBV12-3/TRBV12-4 - TGTGCCAGCAGTCCCCTGAGTGACTATGGCTACACCTTC CASSPLSDYGYTF
TRBJ2-6 once TRBV7-7 - TGTGCTAGCGGCTTACCTGGGGCCAACGTCCTGACTTTC CASGLPGANVLTF
TRBJ1-6 many TRBV20-1 - TGCAGTGCTAGAGATGATCTCGGGCAAGTTAATTCACCCCTCCACTTT CSARDDLGQVNSPLHF
TRBJ1-1 - TRBV7-3 TRBD1 TGTGCCAGCAGCCCCCAGCCTAGACAGGGACCGGCTTTCTTT CASSPQPRQGPAFF
TRBJ2-5 - TRBV7-3 - TGTGCCAGCAGCCTCGGGGTGGCAGGGGAATTCGAGACCCAGTACTTC CASSLGVAGEFETQYF
TRBJ1-1 - TRBV5-1 TRBD1 TGCGCCAGCAGGACAGGGTGGGATGAAGCTTTCTTT CASRTGWDEAFF